These 8 T cell receptor beta chains share one sample of origin, sequenced in a study of shared clonotypes between healthy human individuals. In the naive CD8 group, cells lacked CD45RO and were positively selected for CCR7, so terminally differentiated effector memory CD45RA+ cells were left out. Repertoires were generated with immunoSEQ multiplex PCR, while TCRdb's copy carries only in-frame clones and drops some. The sample holds millions of clones, about 92% seen once. Material for sequencing was naive CD8+ T cells from PBMCs. These receptors all come from a man aged 18 to 29 in good health. Some clones in this sample may be carry-over from other donors' samples.

This rearrangement joins TRBV6-5 to TRBJ2-3; 10 positions agree with TRBD2. The CDR3 length is 15 residues. Per germline, CDR1 MNHEY and CDR2 SVGAGI. Losses at the gene ends were 5 bases for V and 5 bases for J; bases not matched to a gene: 7. Written as DNA, the CDR3 is TGTGCCAGCAGTCTACTAGCGGGAATGGTAGATACGCAGTATTTT. Translating it yields CASSLLAGMVDTQYF.

Notes on this clone: Other DNA sequences in the same sample also yield this CDR3. The V gene is TRBV9, the J gene TRBJ2-7; TRBD1 is a possible D gene (6 bases). V lost 4 bases and J 3 bases, leaving 11 bases between the germline ends. CDR1 is SGDLS and CDR2 is YYNGEE in the germline V gene. The CDR3 contains 13 residues. The CDR3 sequence is CASSPGVGYEQYF. The CDR3 DNA sequence: TGTGCCAGCAGCCCAGGGGTCGGCTACGAGCAGTACTTC.

The chain couples TRBV6-5 to TRBJ2-7; 8 nucleotides agree with TRBD2. V trimming: 0 bases; J trimming: 2 bases; junction bases outside the gene matches: 6. The CDR3 runs to 16 residues. Germline CDR1 and CDR2: MNHEY and SVGAGI. CDR3 amino acids: CASSYSVGLAAYEQYF. DNA for the CDR3: TGTGCCAGCAGTTACTCGGTCGGACTAGCAGCCTACGAGCAGTACTTC.

The V gene is TRBV30, the J gene TRBJ1-1, with D possibly TRBD1 on 5 matching bases. The CDR3 has 15 amino acids. Per germline, CDR1 GTSNPN and CDR2 SVGIG (reference sequence). The germline V and J ends were trimmed by 5 bases and 4 bases, with 20 bases remaining between them. In DNA, the CDR3 is TGTGCCTGGTCGGGCTGGGGGGTGGGCGGCACTGAAGCTTTCTTT. Translating it yields CAWSGWGVGGTEAFF.

This chain connects TRBV20-1 to TRBJ2-7; unclear D gene. Per the germline V gene, CDR1 is DFQATT and CDR2 is SNEGSKA (reference sequence). The CDR3 loop spans 10 amino acids. V dropped 2 bases and J dropped 3 bases, with 2 bases sitting between them. Here the CDR3 DNA reads TGCAGTGCTAGATACTACGAGCAGTACTTC. Translation gives CSARYYEQYF.

J is TRBJ2-7 and V is TRBV7-9; 7 nucleotides agree with TRBD2. V gave up 1 base and J gave up 3 bases; unmatched junction bases: 3. The CDR3 loop spans 14 amino acids. Germline CDR1 SEHNR, CDR2 FQNEAQ (reference sequence). CDR3 sequence: CASSLGGSGYEQYF. CDR3 bases: TGTGCCAGCAGCTTAGGCGGGAGTGGCTACGAGCAGTACTTC.

The chain joins TRBV7-9 to TRBJ1-5; D is perhaps TRBD1 (5 bases). The CDR3 sequence is 15 residues long. Per germline, CDR1 SEHNR and CDR2 FQNEAQ (reference sequence). Trimming cost V 4 bases and J 1 base, with 11 bases left between them. DNA of the CDR3: TGTGCCAGCAGCTCGGGGGAAACGAGCAATCAGCCCCAGCATTTT. Encoded protein: CASSSGETSNQPQHF.

This clone was recorded once. The CDR3 DNA follows: TGTGCCACCAGCGGCCGCGCGGGCCAAGAGACCCAGTACTTC. Translation: CATSGRAGQETQYF. The rearrangement uses TRBV15 and TRBJ2-5; weak D call: TRBD2 (5 bases). CDR3 size: 14 residues. The germline CDR1 and CDR2 sequences are LNHNV and YYDKDF (reference sequence). Trimming left V 5 bases short and J 1 base short, with 11 bases between.